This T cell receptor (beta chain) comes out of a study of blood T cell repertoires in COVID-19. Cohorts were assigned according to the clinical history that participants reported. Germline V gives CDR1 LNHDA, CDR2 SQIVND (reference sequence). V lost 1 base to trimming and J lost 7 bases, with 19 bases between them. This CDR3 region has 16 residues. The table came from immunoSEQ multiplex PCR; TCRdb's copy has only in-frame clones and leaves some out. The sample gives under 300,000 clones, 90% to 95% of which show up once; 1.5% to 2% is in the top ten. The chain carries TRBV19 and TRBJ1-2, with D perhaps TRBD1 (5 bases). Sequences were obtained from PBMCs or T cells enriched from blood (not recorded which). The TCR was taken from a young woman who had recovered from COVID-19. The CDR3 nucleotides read TGTGCCAGTAGTATAGTTCGGGCAGGGCTTTCTGGTGGCTACACCTTC. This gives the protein CASSIVRAGLSGGYTF.